These 10 T cell receptor beta chains came from one sample sequenced in a study of Ad26.COV2.S vaccination and SARS-CoV-2 variants. Stated treatment: around 19 received Ad26.COV2.S at low or high dose, single or two shots; about 5 received placebo; per-sample allocation not given. Samples analyzed were those drawn on day 63 after the first vaccine or placebo injection. TCRdb keeps only in-frame clones here, not all; method: immunoSEQ multiplex PCR. The table lists around 340,000 clones, approximately 86% of them singletons. Sequencing was performed on peripheral blood, taken in a trial of Ad26.COV2.S vaccine versus placebo. All receptors derive from a person between 18 and 65 years old who received the Ad26.COV2.S COVID-19 vaccine or a placebo.

This clone was picked up one time. The CDR3 DNA follows: TGTGCCAGCAGCTTGGCCGGGGGATTCCCAGATACGCAGTATTTT. The encoded protein is CASSLAGGFPDTQYF. The V gene is TRBV5-4, the J gene TRBJ2-3; D perhaps matches TRBD2 (6 bases). Germline CDR1 SGHNT, CDR2 YYREEE (reference sequence). CDR3 length equals 15 residues. Trimming left V 0 bases short and J 4 bases short, with 12 bases between.

This clone appeared a few times. The chain links TRBV20-1 to TRBJ1-2; TRBD1 is a possible D gene (5 bases). V was pared by 4 bases and J by 5 bases, with 8 bases between. The CDR3 is made up of 11 amino acids. CDR1 is DFQATT, CDR2 SNEGSKA, per germline (reference sequence). CDR3 sequence (DNA): TGCAGTGCTACTACAGGTTATGGCTACACCTTC. Residues: CSATTGYGYTF.

The V call is TRBV7-3, the J call TRBJ1-2; a possible D gene is TRBD1 (6 bases). V was pared by 5 bases and J by 8 bases, with 15 bases between. The CDR3 is 13 amino acids. Germline V CDR1 and CDR2: SGHTA, FQGTGA. The CDR3 here is CASSPGGPGGYTF. CDR3 in DNA: TGTGCCAGCAGCCCCGGGGGCCCGGGAGGCTACACCTTC.

The chain uses TRBV18 and TRBJ1-6; tentatively, D is TRBD1 (5 bases). V was trimmed by 0 bases and J by 9 bases, leaving 9 bases between them. The CDR3 length is 14 residues. The V gene's germline CDR1 is KGHSH and CDR2 LQKENI. CDR3 bases: TGTGCCAGCTCACCACCGAGGGGTGGTTCACCCCTCCACTTT. Translation: CASSPPRGGSPLHF.

The chain couples TRBV4-3 to TRBJ2-1; 9 nucleotides match TRBD2. In germline, CDR1 is LGHNA, CDR2 YSLEER. The CDR3 runs to 17 residues. The junction had 7 bases not matched to a gene; V was cut back by 0 bases and J by 4 bases. In nucleotides, the CDR3 is TGCGCCAGCAGCCAAGAGGAGGCTAGCGGGGTTTACAATGAGCAGTTCTTC. It codes for CASSQEEASGVYNEQFF.

This chain joins TRBV19 and TRBJ1-5, with no clear D. Germline V CDR1 and CDR2: LNHDA, SQIVND (reference sequence). The CDR3 is made up of 14 amino acids. Trimming stripped 5 bases from V and 2 bases from J, with 10 bases between. CDR3 amino acids: CASSETAGNQPQHF. In DNA, the CDR3 is TGTGCCAGTAGTGAAACAGCCGGCAATCAGCCCCAGCATTTT.

This chain connects TRBV3-1 (or the pseudogene TRBV3-2) to TRBJ2-1, with a possible D match to TRBD1 (5 bases). The V end lost 4 bases, the J end lost 9 bases, and 10 bases lay between the germline ends. CDR1 is LGHDT and CDR2 is YNNKEL in the germline V gene (reference sequence). The CDR3 is made up of 12 amino acids. The DNA of the CDR3 is TGTGCCAGCAGCCCCAGGGTGGGTGAGCAGTTCTTC. Translating gives CASSPRVGEQFF.

This chain joins TRBV9 and TRBJ2-5, with 7 bases fitting TRBD2. Germline trimming cut 3 bases from V and 3 bases from J; bases unmatched to any gene: 2. CDR3 length: 13 residues. Germline loops: CDR1 SGDLS, CDR2 YYNGEE. The CDR3 region has the DNA TGTGCCAGCAGCGGGGGACTAAAAGAGACCCAGTACTTC. Residues: CASSGGLKETQYF.

V and J are TRBV19 and TRBJ2-7, with 9 bases matching TRBD1. The junction had 10 bases not matched to a gene; V was cut back by 4 bases and J by 3 bases. Germline CDR1 LNHDA, CDR2 SQIVND (reference sequence). CDR3 length: 16 amino acids. CDR3 in amino acids: CASSKQGARFHYEQYF. In DNA form, the CDR3 reads TGTGCCAGTAGTAAACAGGGGGCGAGATTCCACTACGAGCAGTACTTC.

The rearrangement joins TRBV5-1 to TRBJ1-4; 8 bases match TRBD1. CDR3 length: 15 amino acids. J gave up 8 bases and V 3 bases, and 9 bases lay outside the gene matches. Per germline, CDR1 SGHRS and CDR2 YFSETQ. Written as DNA, the CDR3 is TGCGCCAGCAGCTCCGGACAGGGTTTAGAGGAAAAACTGTTTTTT. Encoded protein: CASSSGQGLEEKLFF.